These 19 T cell receptor beta chains came from one sample sequenced in a study of blood T cell repertoires in COVID-19. Repertoires were generated with immunoSEQ multiplex PCR, while TCRdb's copy carries only in-frame clones and drops some. In the table there are more than 150,000 clones, less than 90% of which are singletons. The sample comprised peripheral blood. All receptors derive from a woman aged 35 to 49 with acute or convalescent COVID-19.

The chain carries TRBV30 and TRBJ2-2, with TRBD1 matching 8 bases. The germline V gene encodes CDR1 GTSNPN and CDR2 SVGIG (reference sequence). This CDR3 has 14 amino acids. The junction had 5 bases not matched to a gene; V was cut back by 2 bases and J by 6 bases. In nucleotides, the CDR3 is TGTGCCTGGAGTAGGACAGGGTCCCCCGGGGAGCTGTTTTTT. Encoded protein: CAWSRTGSPGELFF. Using reference TRBV30 and TRBJ2-2 for the parts outside the CDR3, the full variable domain is SQTIHQWPATLVQPVGSPLSLECTVEGTSNPNLYWYRQAAGRGLQLLFYSVGIGQISSEVPQNLSASRPQDRQFILSSKKLLLSDSGFYLCAWSRTGSPGELFFGEGSRLTVL.

V gene TRBV5-6 combines with J gene TRBJ2-3; possibly TRBD2 for D (5 bases). Trimming shortened V by 3 bases and J by 6 bases, and 14 bases separated the two germline ends. CDR3 length equals 14 residues. Germline V lookup: CDR1 SGHDT, CDR2 YYEEEE. CDR3 DNA sequence: TGTGCCAGCAGCTCTCTCAACCGCGGGGATACGCAGTATTTT. Its protein product is CASSSLNRGDTQYF.

The table lists this clone with a count of one. V usage is TRBV18 and J usage is TRBJ1-4; no reliable D call. CDR3 length: 13 residues. The V end lost 2 bases, the J end lost 8 bases, and 9 bases lay between the germline ends. Germline V gives CDR1 KGHSH, CDR2 LQKENI. The CDR3 region is CASSPGSREKLFF. The CDR3 bases are TGTGCCAGCTCACCAGGTTCGCGCGAAAAACTGTTTTTT. The variable domain in full, completed from reference TRBV18 and TRBJ1-4, reads NAGVMQNPRHLVRRRGQEARLRCSPMKGHSHVYWYRQLPEEGLKFMVYLQKENIIDESGMPKERFSAEFPKEGPSILRIQQVVRGDSAAYFCASSPGSREKLFFGSGTQLSVL.

This chain joins TRBV30 and TRBJ2-1; 15 bases agree with TRBD2. V shed 3 bases, J shed 7 bases, and the junction held 7 bases outside the gene matches. The germline CDR1 and CDR2 sequences are GTSNPN and SVGIG (reference sequence). There are 16 residues in the CDR3. CDR3 sequence reads: CAWRRIGTSGRNEQFF. For the CDR3, the DNA is TGTGCCTGGAGGCGCATTGGGACTAGCGGGAGGAATGAGCAGTTCTTC.

The chain uses TRBV27 and TRBJ2-7; TRBD1 aligns across 11 bases. The CDR3 sequence is 16 residues long. CDR1 and CDR2 (germline): MNHEY, SMNVEV (reference sequence). V lost 4 bases, J lost 0 bases, and 5 bases stayed unmatched. CDR3 residues: CASSSSGTGGSYEQYF. The CDR3 bases are TGTGCCAGCAGTTCCTCCGGGACAGGGGGCTCCTACGAGCAGTACTTC.

The chain has TRBV28 and TRBJ2-3; 7 bases match TRBD2. J lost 3 bases, V lost 1 base, and 7 bases had no gene match. Germline CDR1 reads MDHEN; CDR2 reads SYDVKM. This CDR3 spans 16 amino acids. The CDR3 protein is CASSLFAGVATDTQYF. CDR3 coding DNA: TGTGCCAGCAGTTTATTTGCGGGAGTGGCTACAGATACGCAGTATTTT. The entire variable domain, with the rest obtained from reference TRBV28 and TRBJ2-3, is as follows: DVKVTQSSRYLVKRTGEKVFLECVQDMDHENMFWYRQDPGLGLRLIYFSYDVKMKEKGDIPEGYSVSREKKERFSLILESASTNQTSMYLCASSLFAGVATDTQYFGPGTRLTVL.

The J gene is TRBJ1-2, the V gene TRBV2; TRBD1 aligns across 9 bases. The CDR3 is 13 residues long. The junction had 10 bases not matched to a gene; V was cut back by 7 bases and J by 10 bases. Germline V gene lookup returns CDR1 SNHLY and CDR2 FYNNEI. CDR3 protein: CASTFGTGLIYTF. The CDR3 region has the DNA TGTGCCAGCACTTTCGGGACAGGGCTAATCTACACCTTC.

V usage is TRBV5-1 and J usage is TRBJ2-7; 7 bases are shared with TRBD2. The CDR3 is made up of 14 amino acids. V shed 4 bases and J 5 bases; nucleotides not matched to a gene: 9. Germline CDR1 reads SGHRS; CDR2 reads YFSETQ. In DNA, the CDR3 is TGCGCCAGCAGCCCCGACGGGGGGAGCGACGAGCAGTACTTC. Translated: CASSPDGGSDEQYF.

The rearrangement links TRBV7-6 to TRBJ1-6, with 9 bases fitting TRBD1. This CDR3 is 16 amino acids long. The V gene's germline CDR1 is SGHVS and CDR2 FNYEAQ. Trimming at V came to 4 bases and at J to 7 bases, leaving 8 bases not matched to a gene. The CDR3 is CASSSKAGQGNSPLHF. In nucleotides, the CDR3 is TGTGCCAGCAGCTCGAAAGCGGGACAGGGAAATTCACCCCTCCACTTT.

The CDR3 bases are TGTGCCTCCTCGGGGGATGATTACGAGCAGTACTTC. Its translation is CASSGDDYEQYF. The chain combines TRBV10-3 with TRBJ2-7; TRBD2 is a possible D gene (6 bases). The V end was cut by 11 bases, the J end by 4 bases, with 15 bases between. The germline gives CDR1 ENHRY, CDR2 SYGVKD. The CDR3 totals 12 residues.

The V and J genes are TRBV6-5 and TRBJ2-7; 7 bases are a match to TRBD2. The germline gives CDR1 MNHEY, CDR2 SVGAGI. The ends lost 2 bases at V and 3 bases at J; junction bases unmatched: 7. The CDR3 sequence is 15 residues long. The CDR3 DNA sequence: TGTGCCAGCAGTTACGGCGGGGGATCGTACTACGAGCAGTACTTC. It is translated as CASSYGGGSYYEQYF.

The gene calls are TRBV9 and TRBJ1-6, with 7 bases aligning to TRBD1. CDR1 and CDR2 (germline): SGDLS, YYNGEE. J was trimmed by 13 bases and V by 3 bases; bases with no gene match: 13. The CDR3 loop spans 15 amino acids. This CDR3 is CASSETGTVASPLHF. The DNA of the CDR3 is TGTGCCAGCAGCGAGACCGGGACAGTGGCAAGCCCCCTCCACTTT.

On this clone itself: Additional DNA sequences in this sample encode the identical CDR3. The J gene is TRBJ1-3, the V gene TRBV6-5; 7 nucleotides line up with TRBD1. Germline trimming cut 0 bases from V and 3 bases from J; bases unmatched to any gene: 5. CDR1 and CDR2 from the germline V gene are MNHEY and SVGAGI. The CDR3 is 16 amino acids. The CDR3 here is CASSYSQGVGGNTIYF. In DNA form, the CDR3 reads TGTGCCAGCAGTTACTCCCAGGGGGTCGGTGGAAACACCATATATTTT.

The chain is built from TRBV9 and TRBJ2-5; the match to TRBD2 covers 8 bases. V dropped 2 bases and J dropped 5; count of bases not matched to a gene: 11. The CDR3 is made up of 16 amino acids. The germline CDR1 and CDR2 sequences are SGDLS and YYNGEE. CDR3 bases: TGTGCCAGCAGCGTTTCTCAGAGGCGGGGGGTCGAGACCCAGTACTTC. Residues: CASSVSQRRGVETQYF.

The chain combines TRBV4-1 with TRBJ1-1; 7 bases are a match to TRBD1. The CDR3 contains 15 residues. CDR1 and CDR2 from the germline V gene are MGHRA and YSYEKL. V lost 2 bases to trimming and J lost 11 bases; unmatched junction nucleotides: 14. The CDR3 DNA follows: TGCGCCAGCAGCCAACCAGTCGACAGGGTTAAGGTGGCTTTCTTT. It yields the protein CASSQPVDRVKVAFF.

The chain carries TRBV27 and TRBJ1-1, with a weak D call TRBD1 (5 bases). The V gene's germline CDR1 is MNHEY and CDR2 SMNVEV (reference sequence). There are 15 residues in the CDR3. Trimming pared 6 bases from V and 3 bases from J, leaving 17 bases between. The CDR3 coding sequence is TGTGCCAGCAGCACCTGGGCAGGGAAGGACACTGAAGCTTTCTTT. Translation gives CASSTWAGKDTEAFF.

The chain recombines TRBV7-9 with TRBJ1-4; TRBD1 matches at 8 bases. The CDR3 covers 14 residues. Germline V gives CDR1 SEHNR, CDR2 FQNEAQ (reference sequence). J gave up 8 bases and V 6 bases, and 8 bases lay outside the gene matches. In DNA form, the CDR3 reads TGTGCCAGCAGTGGAACAGGGGGTAGGGAAAAACTGTTTTTT. Amino acids: CASSGTGGREKLFF.

V and J are TRBV6-5 and TRBJ2-3; 10 bases agree with TRBD2. Germline loops: CDR1 MNHEY, CDR2 SVGAGI. CDR3 length: 15 residues. With V trimmed by 6 bases and J by 4 bases, 7 bases remained unmatched. CDR3 nucleotides: TGTGCCAGCAGCGTCGCCAGCGGGGGGGCAGATACGCAGTATTTT. Its translation is CASSVASGGADTQYF.

The sample holds one count of this clone. The rearrangement links TRBV4-2 to TRBJ1-2; the match to TRBD1 covers 7 bases. V was pared by 1 base and J by 5 bases, with 16 bases of the junction left unmatched. The CDR3 has 18 amino acids. Per the germline V gene, CDR1 is LGHNA and CDR2 is YNFKEQ. The CDR3 DNA reads as TGTGCCAGCAGCCAAGGTCCACAATACGGGACAGAATTATATGGCTACACCTTC. Its translation is CASSQGPQYGTELYGYTF.